The 17 T cell receptor beta chains listed next were all sequenced from one sample in a study of cytomegalovirus exposure and HLA in healthy donors. This PCR relied on a set of 60 Vbeta primers and 13 Jbeta primers. Generated by immunoSEQ multiplex PCR, the TCRdb table keeps only in-frame clones and is missing some. This table has tens of thousands of clones, 60% to 80% appearing once. Material for sequencing was PBMCs. Receptors originate from a woman between 50 and 59 years old in good health and CMV-seropositive.

The V call is TRBV5-4, the J call TRBJ1-1; 10 bases are a match to TRBD1. Germline V gene data show CDR1 as SGHNT and CDR2 as YYREEE (reference sequence). The CDR3 sequence is 15 residues long. The junction had 8 bases not matched to a gene; V was cut back by 4 bases and J by 5 bases. CDR3 nucleotides: TGTGCCAGCAGCGAACCGGACAGGGGGAGGACTGAAGCTTTCTTT. Its translation is CASSEPDRGRTEAFF. Combining the CDR3 with reference TRBV5-4 and TRBJ1-1 gives the whole variable domain ETGVTQSPTHLIKTRGQQVTLRCSSQSGHNTVSWYQQALGQGPQFIFQYYREEENGRGNFPPRFSGLQFPNYSSELNVNALELDDSALYLCASSEPDRGRTEAFFGQGTRLTVV.

The chain recombines TRBV7-2 with TRBJ2-3; 7 bases are shared with TRBD2. Germline-derived CDR1 and CDR2 are SGHTA and FQGNSA. V shed 6 bases and J 0 bases; nucleotides not matched to a gene: 6. The length of the CDR3 is 15 residues. The DNA for the CDR3 is TGTGCCAGCAGACATTTGGGGGGGAGCACAGATACGCAGTATTTT. Translated, it gives CASRHLGGSTDTQYF.

This clone showed up just once. The rearrangement links TRBV9 to TRBJ2-1; TRBD1 aligns across 9 bases. The V gene's germline CDR1 is SGDLS and CDR2 YYNGEE. Trimming took 1 base from V and 3 from J; bases not matched to a gene: 11. The length of the CDR3 is 18 residues. The CDR3, as DNA: TGTGCCAGCAGCGTAAGAGGACCGGGGGACAGGGTCTACAATGAGCAGTTCTTC. Amino acid sequence: CASSVRGPGDRVYNEQFF.

This clone was picked up a small number of times. In DNA, the CDR3 is TGTGCCAGCATGACGGGAGAGCACACAGATACGCAGTATTTT. It codes for CASMTGEHTDTQYF. The gene calls are TRBV6-6 and TRBJ2-3; the D gene is possibly TRBD2 (6 bases). CDR3 length equals 14 residues. Trimming removed 7 bases at V and 2 bases at J, with 13 bases between. The germline V gene encodes CDR1 MNHNY and CDR2 SVGAGI (reference sequence).

The V gene is TRBV29-1, the J gene TRBJ2-1; TRBD2 matches 8 bases. Germline CDR1 reads SQVTM; CDR2 reads ANQGSEA. This CDR3 is built from 15 residues. With 4 bases clipped from V and 5 bases from J, the junction kept 10 bases outside the gene matches. CDR3 coding DNA: TGCAGCGTTGTTGCCCGACTAGCGAATAACAATGAGCAGTTCTTC. It translates to CSVVARLANNNEQFF.

V gene TRBV5-8 combines with J gene TRBJ2-1; 10 bases match TRBD2. From germline, CDR1 is SGHTS and CDR2 YDEGEE. Losses at the gene ends were 4 bases for V and 10 bases for J; bases not matched to a gene: 5. The CDR3 consists of 13 residues. The CDR3 region has the DNA TGTGCCAGCAGCGTGACTAGCGGGCGGGAGCAGTTCTTC. It translates to CASSVTSGREQFF.

This chain joins TRBV10-3 and TRBJ1-1, with TRBD1 matching 8 bases. V lost 3 bases to trimming and J lost 1 base; unmatched junction nucleotides: 4. The CDR3 length is 15 residues. Germline CDR1 and CDR2: ENHRY and SYGVKD. CDR3 loop: CAISDSGTGNTEAFF. The DNA for the CDR3 is TGTGCCATCAGTGATTCCGGGACAGGGAACACTGAAGCTTTCTTT.

This chain joins TRBV28 and TRBJ1-5; TRBD1 matches at 9 bases. The trim removed 6 bases at V and 2 bases at J, leaving 14 bases unmatched. Germline V gives CDR1 MDHEN, CDR2 SYDVKM. The CDR3 has 18 residues. The CDR3 DNA reads TGTGCCAGCAGGCTCGGGACAGGGAAAGGGCGGGGCAATCAGCCCCAGCATTTT. It encodes CASRLGTGKGRGNQPQHF.

This clone was seen once. This chain joins TRBV10-3 and TRBJ2-2; no firm D call. The CDR3 extends over 15 amino acids. From germline, CDR1 is ENHRY and CDR2 SYGVKD. The V end was cut by 6 bases, the J end by 0 bases, with 11 bases between. Here the CDR3 reads CAIRITATNTGELFF. The CDR3 DNA reads as TGTGCCATCAGGATAACAGCAACGAACACCGGGGAGCTGTTTTTT.

The CDR3 loop reads CAISEAFSNQPQHF. CDR3 sequence (DNA): TGTGCCATCAGTGAAGCGTTTAGCAATCAGCCCCAGCATTTT. The rearrangement uses TRBV10-3 and TRBJ1-5; D gene ambiguous. The V end lost 3 bases, the J end lost 0 bases, and 6 bases lay between the germline ends. Germline loops: CDR1 ENHRY, CDR2 SYGVKD. The CDR3 is 14 residues long.

CDR3 sequence (DNA): TGTGCCAGCAGTGTGCACAGGGGGCCCTTGAACACTGAAGCTTTCTTT. This translates into CASSVHRGPLNTEAFF. The chain has TRBV6-1 and TRBJ1-1; TRBD1 aligns across 9 bases. J lost 0 bases, V lost 4 bases, and 6 bases had no gene match. The CDR3 totals 16 residues. Germline V CDR1 and CDR2: MNHNS, SASEGT.

The chain carries TRBV7-9 and TRBJ1-1; the D is unclear. The CDR3 is 13 residues long. The V and J ends lost 1 base and 0 bases respectively, with 3 bases between them. From germline, CDR1 is SEHNR and CDR2 FQNEAQ (reference sequence). The CDR3 sequence: CASSLDMNTEAFF. The CDR3, as DNA: TGTGCCAGCAGCTTAGATATGAACACTGAAGCTTTCTTT.

J is TRBJ1-5 and V is TRBV19; 9 bases fit TRBD1. The junction had 4 bases not matched to a gene; V was cut back by 6 bases and J by 1 base. Looked up from germline, CDR1 is LNHDA and CDR2 is SQIVND (reference sequence). The CDR3 length is 15 residues. CDR3 sequence (DNA): TGTGCCAGTAGCACGACAGGGGGGAGCAATCAGCCCCAGCATTTT. Translated: CASSTTGGSNQPQHF.

Regarding this clone: A read error is likely here: a far larger clone is one base away. The chain joins TRBV5-8 to TRBJ2-7, with 8 bases identical to TRBD2. V was pared by 3 bases and J by 4 bases, with 9 bases of the junction left unmatched. Germline values: CDR1 SGHTS, CDR2 YDEGEE. The CDR3 extends over 15 amino acids. This CDR3 is CASSSGGRGIYEQYF. In nucleotides, the CDR3 is TGTGCCAGCAGCTCGGGGGGGCGCGGAATTTACGAGCAGTACTTC.

A few counts support this clone. The genes are TRBV5-4 and TRBJ2-1; perhaps TRBD2 as D (6 bases). The CDR3 runs 15 residues. Between the trimmed V and J ends, which lost 2 bases and 1 base, there was a span of 10 bases. Germline CDR1 SGHNT, CDR2 YYREEE (reference sequence). The CDR3 here is CASSLVRDSYNEQFF. The DNA of the CDR3 is TGTGCCAGCAGCTTAGTGCGGGATTCCTACAATGAGCAGTTCTTC.

This clone has a single count. The CDR3 spells CASRGKTGGDQPQHF. CDR3 DNA: TGTGCCAGCAGGGGAAAGACAGGGGGAGATCAGCCCCAGCATTTT. The chain carries TRBV2 and TRBJ1-5; 9 bases map to TRBD1. The V gene's germline CDR1 is SNHLY and CDR2 FYNNEI. V shed 6 bases and J 5 bases; nucleotides not matched to a gene: 8. The CDR3 length is 15 residues. The whole variable domain, remainder taken from reference TRBV2 and TRBJ1-5, is EPEVTQTPSHQVTQMGQEVILRCVPISNHLYFYWYRQILGQKVEFLVSFYNNEISEKSEIFDDQFSVERPDGSNFTLKIRSTKLEDSAMYFCASRGKTGGDQPQHFGDGTRLSIL.

The chain links TRBV5-6 to TRBJ2-7; D may be TRBD2 (6 bases). In germline, CDR1 is SGHDT, CDR2 YYEEEE. This CDR3 has 15 residues. Deletions cut 0 bases from V and 0 bases from J, with 10 bases between. Here the CDR3 DNA reads TGTGCCAGCAGCTTGGGGCTAGCGCACTCCTACGAGCAGTACTTC. This encodes CASSLGLAHSYEQYF.